This note documents a single TCR beta chain sequence. Its antigen remains unidentified. With 60 Vbeta and 13 Jbeta primers, the PCR was carried out. TCRdb's table, derived via immunoSEQ multiplex PCR, lists solely in-frame clones and lacks some. This table has some 140,000 clones, about 80% appearing once. V was pared by 0 bases and J by 3 bases, with 6 bases between. CDR3 length equals 13 residues. From germline, CDR1 is KGHSH and CDR2 LQKENI. The entry originates in a study of cytomegalovirus exposure and HLA in healthy donors. Study results and limitations: One later analysis reportedly identified an Asian-associated ancestry cluster that showed fewer N-insertions than the approximately 710-donor mean. Later analysis identified a missense DCLRE1C variant that was linked to TCR beta V- and J-gene trimming. Later analysis indicated greater clonal expansion among HLA-associated TCR beta chains than among equally common other chains. Previously analyzed data showed that most TCR beta V segments were productive at a frequency of about 87% or about 30%.

This receptor was taken from a man aged 25 to 40 in good health. Sequences were obtained from PBMCs. The V call is TRBV18, the J call TRBJ2-7; D is unresolved. Here the CDR3 reads CASSPPNGYEQYF. In nucleotides, the CDR3 is TGTGCCAGCTCACCACCGAACGGCTACGAGCAGTACTTC.